This TCR beta chain was obtained from a study of cytotoxic CD8 clonotypes in ibrutinib-treated CLL. General observations from the study: At ibrutinib response, clonality increased, and at progression it declined back toward baseline.

TCRdb's table, derived via immunoSEQ multiplex PCR, lists solely in-frame clones and lacks some. Of some 310,000 clones in the sample, around four fifths are singletons; the top ten hold 6.7%. Comments on this clone: As yet, its antigen is unknown. The DNA is omitted, as the CDR3 cannot be located on it reliably, and the CDR3 follows TCRdb's listing.

The CDR3 spans 17 amino acids, including both terminal residues. The clonotype originates from a human donor with chronic lymphocytic leukemia. Material: PBMCs, obtained before ibrutinib treatment. This chain uses TRBV21-1 with TRBJ1-2. TRBV21-1 is labeled a pseudogene. CDR3: CASPKWGVGTTIVGYTF.